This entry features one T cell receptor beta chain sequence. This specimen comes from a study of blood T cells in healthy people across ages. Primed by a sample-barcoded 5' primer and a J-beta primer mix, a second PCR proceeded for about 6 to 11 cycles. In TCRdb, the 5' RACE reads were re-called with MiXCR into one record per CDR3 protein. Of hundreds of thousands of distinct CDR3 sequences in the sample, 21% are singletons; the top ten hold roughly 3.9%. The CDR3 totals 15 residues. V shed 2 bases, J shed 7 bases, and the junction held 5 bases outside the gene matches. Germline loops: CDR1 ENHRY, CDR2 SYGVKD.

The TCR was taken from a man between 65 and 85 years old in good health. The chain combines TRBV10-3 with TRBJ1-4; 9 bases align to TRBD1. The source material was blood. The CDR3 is CAISEATGGGEKLFF. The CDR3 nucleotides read TGTGCCATCAGTGAGGCGACAGGGGGAGGTGAAAAACTGTTTTTT.